The present T cell receptor (beta chain) was sequenced within a study of cytomegalovirus exposure and HLA in healthy donors (dated 2017 in TCRdb). Looking at the study overall: An earlier analysis of roughly 570 of the donors reported about 300 Gb of sequence data and around 100 million unique TCR beta sequences obtained from approximately 180 million T cells. The later analysis used no new phenotypic data to find candidate immune exposures, relying instead on TCR beta sequences and their occurrence across donors. Among under 450 genotyped donors of the cohort, an average of approximately 230,000 unique TCR beta nucleotide sequences were sequenced per donor, roughly 20% of them non-productive. Donor age, sex, ethnicity and CMV serostatus were compiled alongside the repertoire data. An earlier analysis of nearly 600 of the donors applied high-throughput TCR beta sequencing to assess whether each TCR beta V gene segment acted as functional or pseudogenic. Several DR-DQ haplotypes were handled as single units for association and clustering because linkage in the cohort was strong. Genome-wide SNP genotypes for about 65% of the 666 donors were used in a later genetic analysis, which treated that subset as a discovery cohort. A later analysis re-analyzed previously published TCR beta repertoires from 500 to 700 donors and added high-resolution HLA genotyping to study TCR occurrence patterns. HLA typing included class I and class II loci at four-digit resolution. All discovery cohort repertoires had been generated on a single sequencing platform. The study aimed to test whether cataloging public T cell receptors could reveal signatures of past pathogen exposure. Typing coverage varied by locus: about 620-640 donors for A, B, C, DRB1 and DQB1; around 560 for DQA1; more than 600 for DPA1; more than 450 for DPB1. The study used immunosequencing to profile the T cell repertoires of about 670 subjects and linked those repertoires to cytomegalovirus serostatus. To predict cytomegalovirus infection status, the study brought together high-throughput TCR immunosequencing, statistical association of individual TCRs with disease status, and machine learning. About 330 gigabases of sequencing data and 91 million or so unique TCR sequences made up an early release that covered some 640 HLA-typed donors. In addition to the first cohort of 650 to 800 subjects, a separate validation cohort of 120 different subjects was used. Of the 300 to 450 genotyped donors, roughly 80% fell in the genetic ancestry cluster associated with self-reported Caucasian donors. Broader findings and caveats from the paper: Compared with equally common non-associated chains, HLA-associated TCR beta chains in a later analysis were more clonally expanded and had lower generation probabilities. The study gave a list of 150 to 200 TCR beta chains associated with cytomegalovirus. In both the original and validation cohorts, the classifier was reported to diagnose cytomegalovirus status with high specificity and sensitivity. According to a later analysis, TCR association rates differed among HLA loci, with DRB1 alleles showing the most associated TCRs and HLA-C alleles showing the fewest. A later analysis found that most CMV-associated TCR beta chains appeared HLA-restricted, with HLA associations seemingly driven largely by CMV exposure. In a later genetic analysis, a missense DCLRE1C variant was associated with V-gene and J-gene trimming of TCR beta chains, and the association was replicated in an independent cohort. Some IMGT-functional V segments, including TRBV6-2 and TRBV6-3, could not be told apart with the 87-base-pair reads, so those segments were excluded. In an earlier analysis of several hundred of the donors, most TCR beta V segments were observed in productive rearrangements about 87% or about 30% of the time, broadly matching IMGT annotations. According to the authors, the approach could potentially be generalized to other disease states and immunological phenotypes. Correlated functional status among segregating V segments might reflect linkage disequilibrium, but an unknown experimental factor could not be ruled out. At a false discovery rate of 0.05, a later analysis linked fewer than 20,000 TCR beta sequences to specific HLA alleles. Because HLA typing was missing for some donors at each locus, association tests included only the typed subset. When HLA alleles, especially DR and DQ, strongly co-occurred, TCR associations were difficult to assign to individual alleles. Roughly uniform sequencing depth across donors was assumed in presence/absence analyses, although this assumption may not hold. A later analysis reported that several top co-occurrence clusters appeared linked to parvovirus B19, influenza, CMV and Epstein-Barr virus. In vitro tests confirmed that a few of the cytomegalovirus-associated TCR beta chains recognize cytomegalovirus antigens. The cohort was sequenced for TCR beta chains only, and without alpha or paired-chain data the features that could be detected were limited. A further reported finding was that TCR beta sequences accurately predicted the HLA-A and HLA-B alleles for most subjects in the first cohort. While some public TCRs were present in many individuals, most TCR sequences turned up only very rarely across donors. Over 15 rarely observed V segments, including chromosome 9 orphons, were excluded from the earlier analysis of some 590 of the donors because counts were too low. For the cohort, immune exposure information was limited to CMV serostatus. A cluster of highly shared sequence variants was judged likely to be a technical artifact of the sequencing pipeline. Compared with the roughly 720-donor mean, donors in an Asian-associated ancestry cluster had fewer N-insertions in productive TCRs, according to a later genetic analysis.

CDR1 and CDR2 were assigned from the germline V gene as SGHRS and YFSETQ. The CDR3 sequence holds 12 residues, the cysteine and phenylalanine included. The DNA shown is the 36-base CDR3, in frame from base 1. V sheds 5 bases and J sheds 6 bases, leaving 11 bases between their ends. Concerning this clone itself: Its antigen is currently not known. No qualities accompany the bases; no much larger clone lies one base away.

The cohort was made up of approximately 670 healthy bone marrow donors. All cohort members were sampled while nominally healthy, although unrecorded immune exposures were likely present. The donor tested CMV seropositive, placing the donor among the roughly 270 seropositive members of the cohort. Each donor provided a peripheral blood sample, and peripheral blood mononuclear cells were used for TCR beta sequencing. Genomic DNA was extracted from the blood cell samples with the Qiagen DNeasy Blood Extraction Kit. To prepare the library, the immunoSEQ multiplex PCR assay was applied. The multiplex PCR relied on a mix of 60 forward primers for TCR Vbeta segments and 13 reverse primers for TCR Jbeta segments. A multiplex PCR assay on genomic DNA amplified the CDR3 region of rearranged TCR beta genes. The Illumina HiSeq System was used to sequence the amplified TCR beta libraries as 87-base-pair reads. Under the source paper's analysis protocol: A later analysis counted tens of millions of unique TCR beta chains across the 600 to 850 repertoires, and 10 million to 12 million of these chains were shared by at least two donors. Raw reads were error-corrected and collapsed into unique sequences by a nearest-neighbor algorithm in which closely related sequences were merged to remove PCR and sequencing errors. V, D and J gene segments were assigned by aligning CDR3 sequences to IMGT reference sequences. For a sequence to be retained, a match of at least six nucleotides to both a V gene segment and a J gene segment was required. A rearrangement counted as productive if the CDR3 had no stop codons and remained in frame with V and J, and every other rearrangement counted as non-productive. Following IMGT convention, CDR3 was defined as the stretch from the second conserved V-encoded cysteine to the conserved J-encoded phenylalanine. The earlier analysis of 450 to 750 of the donors excluded any sequence lacking an unambiguous match to a single V gene segment. An earlier analysis of fewer than 650 of the donors classified V segments as functional when productive rearrangements were above 56.7% and as segregating when the standard deviation between donors was above 5%. A statistical classification framework was built for diagnosing cytomegalovirus status from the catalog of TCR beta chain sequences. A later analysis assigned V and J genes by comparing TCR nucleotide sequences with IMGT/GENE-DB human TR gene sequences. Using the TCRdist pipeline, a later analysis assigned CDR3 sequences along with most-parsimonious VDJ recombination scenarios. In a later analysis, each TCR beta chain was defined by its CDR3 amino acid sequence together with its V-gene family, and reads without a unique V-gene family were excluded. A later analysis removed 550 to 700 highly shared, low-generation-probability nucleotide sequences to deal with suspected cross-contamination and a sequencing artifact. For each public chain, a later analysis derived a clonal expansion index from normalized ranks of inferred template counts within each repertoire. In a later analysis, generation probabilities were computed using a VDJ recombination model fitted to out-of-frame rearrangements, and the results were checked against IGoR. In a later analysis, TCR-TCR, TCR-HLA and TCR-CMV co-occurrence was scored with hypergeometric tests, and a repertoire-size bias correction was applied to TCR pairs. To estimate false discovery rates, a later analysis permuted the HLA or CMV assignments 20 times. In a later analysis, co-occurring TCRs were grouped with DBSCAN, and TCRdist sequence similarity was added when clustering was performed within HLA-allele-positive subsets. For co-occurrence clustering, repertoires with fewer than 30,000 or more than 120,000 public chains were excluded, along with five or six repertoires with anomalous nucleotide sharing. What TCRdb holds here is the immuneACCESS table cut down to in-frame rearrangements. Part of the clones is not present; checked against another copy, under half of the missing clones reflect an unresolved V gene, and the others are unexplained. D and trimming were read from the DNA, whereas the V and J calls and clone size are those reported in that table. Recorded for this sample are 180,000 or so clones; 80% to 90% of them occurred a single time. The ten top clones hold around a tenth of the sample.

The source of this sequence is a man aged 18 to 30 in good health and CMV-seropositive. The rearranged segments are TRBV5-1 and TRBJ1-1, with no confidently assigned D gene. The sample taken for sequencing was PBMCs. The sequenced DNA is TGCGCCAGCAGTTCAGAGGTGGCTGAAGCTTTCTTT. Its translation reads: CASSSEVAEAFF. The reference TRBV5-1 and TRBJ1-1 proteins fill in what lies around the CDR3, so the full variable domain reads KAGVTQTPRYLIKTRGQQVTLSCSPISGHRSVSWYQQTPGQGLQFLFEYFSETQRNKGNFPGRFSGRQFSNSRSEMNVSTLELGDSALYLCASSSEVAEAFFGQGTRLTVV.